A selection of T cell receptor beta chains follows, all from one sample in a study of beta chain features in type 1 diabetes. Only in-frame clones appear in the TCRdb table, and some are missing; sequencing was by immunoSEQ multiplex PCR. The sample holds 240,000 or so clones; 25% to 35% are singletons and the top ten take roughly 4.1%. The sequencing input was central memory CD4+ T cells from blood. The receptors were sampled from a man aged 25-45 years in good health. The conserved cysteine and the conserved F or W are not part of the CDR3 here. A clone size is listed for some rows: how often the clone was seen (once, few, many), or a class if it is expanded.

size	V	J	CDR3
few	TRBV18	TRBJ2-3	ASSLLAGADTQY
NA	TRBV11-3	TRBJ2-2	ASSFSGVTGELF
many	TRBV6-6	TRBJ2-7	ASSYSPGLYEQY
few	TRBV7-7	TRBJ2-7	ASSLDRGGAEQY
NA	TRBV15	TRBJ2-1	ATSMRGLAESSYNEQF
few	TRBV20-1	TRBJ2-7	SAGRGDEQY
NA	TRBV7-6	TRBJ2-5	ASSLGRGKETQY
NA	TRBV11-2	TRBJ2-7	ASSLRAGPTYEQY
few	TRBV25-1	TRBJ2-1	ASSEVGGRSYNEQF
NA	TRBV7-2	TRBJ2-5	ASSSFLRTRGETQY
NA	TRBV7-8	TRBJ1-2	ASSSTRQPGGYT